These 30 T cell receptor beta chains were all obtained from the same sample, sequenced in a study of beta chain features in type 1 diabetes. The entirety of the isolated RNA underwent reverse transcription, so expressed TCRB transcripts were sequenced. Sequencing was performed with immunoSEQ multiplex PCR; in TCRdb, only in-frame clones are kept and a portion is missing. The sample consists of 430,000 or so clones, around 10% of them appearing once. The sequencing input was naive CD4+ T cells from blood. These receptor sequences come from a woman between 18 and 29 years old in good health.

This clone was counted between two and nine times. V usage is TRBV4-3 and J usage is TRBJ2-6; 7 bases match TRBD2. This CDR3 is built from 16 residues. V lost 2 bases, J lost 2 bases, and 3 bases stayed unmatched. The germline V gene has CDR1 LGHNA and CDR2 YSLEER. The CDR3 DNA follows: TGCGCCAGCAGCCAACGGGCGGGGGCTGGGGCCAACGTCCTGACTTTC. It translates to CASSQRAGAGANVLTF.

The rearrangement joins TRBV6-5 to TRBJ1-5; tentative D call: TRBD1 (5 bases). There are 14 residues in the CDR3. Germline CDR1 reads MNHEY; CDR2 reads SVGAGI. V shed 2 bases and J shed 7 bases, with 12 bases lying between them. CDR3 protein: CASSYRGGSQPQHF. The DNA of the CDR3 is TGTGCCAGCAGTTACAGGGGAGGGTCCCAGCCCCAGCATTTT.

V and J are TRBV7-9 and TRBJ2-7; D possibly corresponds to TRBD2 (5 bases). CDR1 is SEHNR, CDR2 FQNEAQ, per germline (reference sequence). V gave up 5 bases and J gave up 5 bases, with 22 bases separating them. The CDR3 extends over 16 amino acids. The CDR3 here is CASSRGPRGSPDEQYF. The CDR3 DNA sequence: TGTGCCAGCAGCCGAGGCCCTCGTGGGAGCCCAGACGAGCAGTACTTC.

On this clone itself: Different DNA sequences within this sample yield the same CDR3. This rearrangement joins TRBV18 to TRBJ2-1; D remains ambiguous. V lost 0 bases, J lost 7 bases, and 7 bases lay in between. Germline V gene sequence: CDR1 KGHSH, CDR2 LQKENI. The CDR3 covers 13 residues. The CDR3 DNA follows: TGTGCCAGCTCACCACCCGGCTCGAATGAGCAGTTCTTC. It specifies CASSPPGSNEQFF.

This clone was detected only a few times. The V gene is TRBV15, the J gene TRBJ2-7; D is undetermined. The germline V and J ends were trimmed by 0 bases and 1 base, with 10 bases remaining between them. Germline V gives CDR1 LNHNV, CDR2 YYDKDF (reference sequence). The CDR3 is 15 amino acids. The CDR3: CATSRDFGGSYEQYF. Written as DNA, the CDR3 is TGTGCCACCAGCAGAGACTTCGGCGGTTCCTACGAGCAGTACTTC.

This clone was recorded a few times. The rearrangement joins TRBV28 to TRBJ2-1, with a weak D call TRBD1 (6 bases). CDR3 length equals 15 residues. V lost 1 base, J lost 2 bases, and 9 bases lay in between. Germline V lookup: CDR1 MDHEN, CDR2 SYDVKM. CDR3 sequence reads: CASSLSGTTYNEQFF. CDR3 nucleotides: TGTGCCAGCAGTTTATCCGGGACAACCTACAATGAGCAGTTCTTC.

This clone was found a few times. The CDR3 spells CASSGGVFSSYNSPLHF. CDR3 sequence (DNA): TGTGCCAGCAGCGGAGGGGTGTTTAGCTCCTATAATTCACCCCTCCACTTT. This sequence joins TRBV9 and TRBJ1-6; TRBD1 is a possible D gene (5 bases). The CDR3 runs to 17 residues. Germline CDR1 reads SGDLS; CDR2 reads YYNGEE. V lost 3 bases and J 0 bases, leaving 13 bases between the germline ends.

This chain connects TRBV6-1 to TRBJ1-1; no firm D call. The V end lost 6 bases, the J end lost 3 bases, and 11 bases lay between the germline ends. The V gene's germline CDR1 is MNHNS and CDR2 SASEGT. This CDR3 contains 13 residues. The CDR3, as DNA: TGTGCCAGCAGCCCGAGGTGGGACACTGAAGCTTTCTTT. Protein product: CASSPRWDTEAFF.

The chain combines TRBV7-2 with TRBJ2-1; TRBD2 agrees at 12 bases. This CDR3 has 17 amino acids. With 5 bases clipped from V and 2 bases from J, the junction kept 7 bases outside the gene matches. Germline assignment: CDR1 SGHTA and CDR2 FQGNSA. The CDR3 is CASSLRTSGVTYNEQFF. CDR3 sequence (DNA): TGTGCCAGCAGCCTGCGGACTAGCGGGGTTACCTACAATGAGCAGTTCTTC.

This clone has only a few counts. Germline and junction disagree at one end, which may indicate a read error. The chain has TRBV2 and TRBJ1-5; no firm D call. The CDR3 spans 13 residues. Germline V gives CDR1 SNHLY, CDR2 FYNNEI. In DNA form, the CDR3 reads TGTGCCAGCAGTGAGGGTACAAGTCAGGCCCAGCATTTT. It is translated as CASSEGTSQAQHF.

In this sample, this clone turned up a few times. The chain joins TRBV10-3 to TRBJ2-3; 9 positions match TRBD2. Germline assignment: CDR1 ENHRY and CDR2 SYGVKD. V lost 2 bases, J lost 6 bases, and 9 bases stayed unmatched. The length of the CDR3 is 16 residues. CDR3 bases: TGTGCCATCAGTGAGAACCTAGCGGGGTGGACCGATACGCAGTATTTT. It codes for CAISENLAGWTDTQYF.

This clone has just a few counts. The rearrangement links TRBV7-9 to TRBJ1-6; D remains ambiguous. Trimming stripped 5 bases from V and 7 bases from J, with 12 bases between. From germline, CDR1 is SEHNR and CDR2 FQNEAQ (reference sequence). The CDR3 has 14 residues. The CDR3, as DNA: TGTGCCAGCAGCCGCCCGGGGTCCAATTCACCCCTCCACTTT. The encoded protein is CASSRPGSNSPLHF.

The table lists this clone with a few counts. V usage is TRBV30 and J usage is TRBJ2-2; D is undetermined. CDR3 length: 12 residues. The germline V gene encodes CDR1 GTSNPN and CDR2 SVGIG (reference sequence). V lost 3 bases, J lost 8 bases, and 10 bases lay in between. The CDR3 spells CAWRTPGGELFF. Written as DNA, the CDR3 is TGTGCCTGGAGAACTCCTGGGGGGGAGCTGTTTTTT.

This chain joins TRBV5-6 and TRBJ2-5; 9 nucleotides agree with TRBD1. V was pared by 4 bases and J by 7 bases, with 8 bases of the junction left unmatched. The CDR3 is 14 amino acids. Germline CDR1 is SGHDT and CDR2 is YYEEEE. DNA for the CDR3: TGTGCCAGCAGCGTAACAGGGGGCGCCGGGACCCAGTACTTC. Amino acid sequence: CASSVTGGAGTQYF.

This clone has a handful of counts. J is TRBJ2-3 and V is TRBV10-3; 12 bases fit TRBD2. The CDR3 contains 15 residues. V was pared by 6 bases and J by 1 base, with 2 bases of the junction left unmatched. The germline gives CDR1 ENHRY, CDR2 SYGVKD. The CDR3 spells CAISWTSGGTDTQYF. The CDR3 nucleotides read TGTGCCATCAGCTGGACTAGCGGGGGCACAGATACGCAGTATTTT.

The chain uses TRBV7-2 and TRBJ2-1; D possibly uses TRBD1 or TRBD2 (5 bases each). CDR1 is SGHTA, CDR2 FQGNSA, per germline. V gave up 1 base and J gave up 10 bases, with 14 bases separating them. The length of the CDR3 is 14 residues. The CDR3 DNA follows: TGTGCCAGCAGCTTAGGGGGGACCTATGGGGAGCAGTTCTTC. This translates into CASSLGGTYGEQFF. The full variable domain, rest sourced from reference TRBV7-2 and TRBJ2-1, is GAGVSQSPSNKVTEKGKDVELRCDPISGHTALYWYRQSLGQGLEFLIYFQGNSAPDKSGLPSDRFSAERTGGSVSTLTIQRTQQEDSAVYLCASSLGGTYGEQFFGPGTRLTVL.

The chain has TRBV11-3 and TRBJ2-3, with 9 nucleotides matching TRBD1. J lost 3 bases, V lost 3 bases, and 7 bases had no gene match. The length of the CDR3 is 16 residues. The germline gives CDR1 SGHNT, CDR2 YENEEA. As DNA, the CDR3 is TGTGCCAGCAGCTTTCTTGGGACAGGGAAAACAGATACGCAGTATTTT. As protein: CASSFLGTGKTDTQYF.

This clone showed up just a few times. The same CDR3 is also encoded by other DNA sequences in this sample. The genes are TRBV29-1 and TRBJ2-3; D might be TRBD1 (6 bases). CDR1 and CDR2 (germline): SQVTM, ANQGSEA. Deletions cut 3 bases from V and 1 base from J, with 8 bases between. CDR3 length equals 13 residues. The CDR3 spells CSVDEGGTDTQYF. In DNA form, the CDR3 reads TGCAGCGTTGATGAGGGGGGCACAGATACGCAGTATTTT.

V usage is TRBV11-1 and J usage is TRBJ2-3, with D unresolved. Germline V CDR1 and CDR2: SGHAT, FQDESV (reference sequence). The CDR3 runs to 13 residues. The V end lost 5 bases, the J end lost 8 bases, and 14 bases lay between the germline ends. DNA for the CDR3: TGTGCCAGCAGCCTTCGTTCGGTGGGTACGCAGTATTTT. This translates into CASSLRSVGTQYF.

The sample holds a few counts of this clone. V and J are TRBV29-1 and TRBJ1-1; D uncertain. The germline V and J ends were trimmed by 3 bases and 1 base, with 3 bases remaining between them. The length of the CDR3 is 11 residues. The germline gives CDR1 SQVTM, CDR2 ANQGSEA. DNA of the CDR3: TGCAGCGTTGACCCGAACACTGAAGCTTTCTTT. This codes for CSVDPNTEAFF.

The chain has TRBV25-1 and TRBJ2-1; the match to TRBD1 covers 9 bases. Germline lookup yields CDR1 MGHDK and CDR2 SYGVNS. The CDR3 is 16 residues long. With 3 bases clipped from V and 9 bases from J, the junction kept 12 bases outside the gene matches. CDR3 sequence reads: CASSEGQGFRFGEQFF. The DNA of the CDR3 is TGTGCCAGCAGTGAGGGACAGGGTTTTCGCTTTGGTGAGCAGTTCTTC.

This clone occurred a few times. V and J are TRBV14 and TRBJ2-1; D remains ambiguous. The CDR3 spans 13 residues. Trimming removed 5 bases at V and 2 bases at J, with 7 bases between. Germline V gene lookup returns CDR1 SGHDN and CDR2 FVKESK. CDR3 region: CASSFGPYNEQFF. The CDR3 nucleotides read TGTGCCAGCAGCTTCGGGCCCTACAATGAGCAGTTCTTC.

With respect to this clone: The junction shows a germline mismatch at one end, possibly a read error. Other DNA sequences of this sample code for an identical CDR3. The chain is built from TRBV30 and TRBJ2-4; D might be TRBD1 or TRBD2, each matching 6 bases. Germline V gives CDR1 GTSNPN, CDR2 SVGIG (reference sequence). The CDR3 spans 11 residues. The chain's CDR3 is CAWSGGDIQYF. The CDR3 DNA reads as TGTGCCTGGAGCGGAGGGGACATTCAGTATTTC.

The chain recombines TRBV7-2 with TRBJ2-4; 7 nucleotides align to TRBD1. From germline, CDR1 is SGHTA and CDR2 FQGNSA. Germline trimming cut 7 bases from V and 0 bases from J; bases unmatched to any gene: 9. The length of the CDR3 is 16 residues. This CDR3 is CASTSGGILAKNIQYF. CDR3 nucleotide sequence: TGTGCCAGCACCTCAGGGGGTATACTAGCCAAAAACATTCAGTACTTC.

The CDR3 nucleotides are TGTGCCAGTACCTCCCCGGGACAGCAACTAAACGGGGAGCTGTTTTTT. Its protein is CASTSPGQQLNGELFF. The rearrangement joins TRBV7-9 to TRBJ2-2; 7 bases are shared with TRBD1. Per the germline V gene, CDR1 is SEHNR and CDR2 is FQNEAQ (reference sequence). V dropped 9 bases and J dropped 7; count of bases not matched to a gene: 17. This CDR3 is built from 16 residues.

The V call is TRBV7-9, the J call TRBJ1-2, with a possible D match to TRBD1 (6 bases). Germline V CDR1 and CDR2: SEHNR, FQNEAQ (reference sequence). This CDR3 has 15 residues. V was cut by 4 bases and J by 8 bases, with 20 bases left in between. The CDR3 loop is CASSSIRRGNGGYTF. CDR3 in DNA: TGTGCCAGCAGCTCTATCCGCAGGGGCAACGGCGGCTACACCTTC.

A few counts support this clone. The rearrangement uses TRBV25-1 and TRBJ2-7, with D unclear. Trimming removed 6 bases at V and 5 bases at J, with 17 bases between. The germline V gene encodes CDR1 MGHDK and CDR2 SYGVNS. The CDR3 contains 14 residues. CDR3 DNA sequence: TGTGCCAGCAGAGCGTCCGGCCGAGTAGACGAGCAGTACGTC. This sequence encodes CASRASGRVDEQYV.

This clone has just a few counts. V is TRBV19 and J is TRBJ2-1, with D unresolved. Between the trimmed V and J ends, which lost 2 bases and 4 bases, there was a span of 6 bases. Germline assignment: CDR1 LNHDA and CDR2 SQIVND (reference sequence). The CDR3 has 13 residues. CDR3 in amino acids: CASSIKGYNEQFF. In nucleotides, the CDR3 is TGTGCCAGTAGTATAAAAGGGTACAATGAGCAGTTCTTC.

This clone was picked up a small number of times. The same CDR3 also results from other DNA sequences found in this sample. The rearrangement joins TRBV7-9 to TRBJ1-1; D ambiguous. V was clipped by 0 bases and J by 0 bases, with 5 bases between them. Germline V CDR1 and CDR2: SEHNR, FQNEAQ (reference sequence). The CDR3 loop spans 14 amino acids. In DNA, the CDR3 is TGTGCCAGCAGCTTAGCCGGGGTGAACACTGAAGCTTTCTTT. This encodes CASSLAGVNTEAFF.

The rearrangement links TRBV29-1 to TRBJ1-1; 8 positions agree with TRBD1. The CDR3 contains 13 residues. Germline V gene data show CDR1 as SQVTM and CDR2 as ANQGSEA. V trimming: 7 bases; J trimming: 3 bases; junction bases outside the gene matches: 7. CDR3 nucleotides: TGCAGCGCCAGACAGGGGTTGGACACTGAAGCTTTCTTT. It yields the protein CSARQGLDTEAFF.